The 23 T cell receptor beta chains below all came from one sample that was sequenced in a study of blood T cells in healthy people across ages. Alongside a J-beta primer mix, a sample-barcoded 5' primer served in a second PCR lasting about 7 to 11 cycles. TCRdb passed the 5' RACE reads through MiXCR, listing each CDR3 protein once. The sample shows roughly 700,000 distinct CDR3 sequences, roughly 25% of them seen only once. This same sample was also taken into another study, of T cells of mothers and their children.

Source material: blood. Source of these receptors: a boy younger than 18 in good health.

This chain uses TRBV6-5 with TRBJ1-1; possibly TRBD1 for D (5 bases). The CDR3 loop spans 14 amino acids. Germline CDR1 reads MNHEY; CDR2 reads SVGAGI. The V and J ends lost 6 bases and 2 bases respectively, with 13 bases between them. The CDR3 DNA sequence: TGTGCCAGCAGCCTGACAGAATTCAACACTGAAGCTTTCTTT. It codes for CASSLTEFNTEAFF.

The rearrangement joins TRBV6-2 or TRBV6-3 to TRBJ1-6; 8 positions agree with TRBD1. The trim removed 5 bases at V and 9 bases at J, leaving 9 bases unmatched. Per germline, CDR1 MNHEY and CDR2 SVGEGT. The CDR3 sequence is 15 residues long. CDR3 sequence: CASSLLQGVSSPLHF. The CDR3 DNA reads as TGTGCCAGCAGTCTCCTACAGGGGGTATCTTCACCCCTCCACTTT.

This clonotype was counted between two and nine times. CDR3 nucleotide sequence: TGTGCCAGCAGCGTAGTTGGCGGTCCCTATGAAGCTTTCTTT. It encodes CASSVVGGPYEAFF. The rearrangement links TRBV9 to TRBJ1-1; D is unclear. V was cut by 0 bases and J by 7 bases, with 13 bases left in between. This CDR3 is 14 amino acids long. Germline CDR1 and CDR2: SGDLS and YYNGEE.

This clonotype was observed a few times. The CDR3 region is CASSLPGRGWNEQYF. The DNA of the CDR3 is TGTGCCAGCAGTTTACCGGGAAGGGGTTGGAACGAGCAGTACTTC. J is TRBJ2-7 and V is TRBV28; the D gene could be TRBD1 or TRBD2 (5 bases each). Germline V gene lookup returns CDR1 MDHEN and CDR2 SYDVKM. The CDR3 contains 15 residues. The ends were cut back, 2 bases at V and 5 bases at J, with 16 bases in the middle.

As to this clonotype: An end of the junction differs from the germline gene, which may be a read error. V usage is TRBV6-1 and J usage is TRBJ2-5; 7 bases align to TRBD1. The germline CDR1 and CDR2 sequences are MNHNS and SASEGT. The length of the CDR3 is 13 residues. CDR3 in amino acids: CASRPQGQEAQYF. In DNA form, the CDR3 reads TGTGCCAGCAGGCCACAGGGGCAAGAGGCCCAGTACTTC.

This clonotype occurred a few times. The rearrangement uses TRBV7-9 and TRBJ2-6, with unresolved D. V dropped 11 bases and J dropped 2 bases, with 13 bases sitting between them. CDR3 length: 14 residues. Germline V lookup: CDR1 SEHNR, CDR2 FQNEAQ (reference sequence). The DNA of the CDR3 is TGTGCCCCCATCCGGCTTCCTGGGGCCAACGTCCTGACTTTC. Its protein product is CAPIRLPGANVLTF.

This clonotype turned up a few times. The V and J genes are TRBV5-5 and TRBJ1-1; D is possibly TRBD1 (6 bases). Per germline, CDR1 SGHKS and CDR2 YYEKEE (reference sequence). This CDR3 has 19 residues. With 4 bases removed from V and 1 base from J, the gap between germline ends came to 26 bases. CDR3 bases: TGTGCCAGCAGCCCACGCCTAGGACAGACACTCCATAGGAACACTGAAGCTTTCTTT. As protein: CASSPRLGQTLHRNTEAFF.

Only a few counts were recorded for this clonotype. The chain recombines TRBV4-3 with TRBJ1-5, with a tentative D call TRBD1 (6 bases). V lost 3 bases and J 4 bases, leaving 10 bases between the germline ends. Germline values: CDR1 LGHNA, CDR2 YSLEER. The CDR3 extends over 14 amino acids. The CDR3 coding sequence is TGCGCCAGCAGCCAGAGTAGGGGGAATCAGCCCCAGCATTTT. This codes for CASSQSRGNQPQHF.

The chain uses TRBV7-9 and TRBJ2-5; D is ambiguous. The CDR3 is 15 residues long. Looked up from germline, CDR1 is SEHNR and CDR2 is FQNEAQ (reference sequence). Trimming pared 0 bases from V and 7 bases from J, leaving 15 bases between. The CDR3 is CASSLAPGAYGTQYF. CDR3 in DNA: TGTGCCAGCAGCTTAGCCCCCGGCGCCTACGGGACCCAGTACTTC.

This clonotype has a handful of counts. The chain carries TRBV9 and TRBJ2-1; 7 nucleotides align to TRBD2. V shed 3 bases, J shed 2 bases, and the junction held 5 bases outside the gene matches. Germline V CDR1 and CDR2: SGDLS, YYNGEE. The CDR3 spans 15 residues. The CDR3 DNA reads TGTGCCAGCAGCGACAGCGGGAATCCCTACAATGAGCAGTTCTTC. Amino acid sequence: CASSDSGNPYNEQFF.

The chain joins TRBV6-5 to TRBJ1-6; the match to TRBD1 covers 8 bases. Germline assignment: CDR1 MNHEY and CDR2 SVGAGI. The J segment lost 9 bases and the V segment lost 6 bases, leaving 10 bases of the junction unmatched. This CDR3 has 15 residues. CDR3 amino acids: CASRAQGVGSSPLHF. As DNA, the CDR3 is TGTGCCAGCAGGGCACAGGGGGTGGGTAGTTCACCCCTCCACTTT.

The chain couples TRBV29-1 to TRBJ2-5; a weak D match, TRBD1 (6 bases). Per the germline V gene, CDR1 is SQVTM and CDR2 is ANQGSEA. Trimming stripped 6 bases from V and 11 bases from J, with 19 bases between. This CDR3 region has 12 residues. CDR3 DNA sequence: TGCAGCGTAAGGACAGAAACGGCTGAGCAGTACTTC. It codes for CSVRTETAEQYF.

The chain carries TRBV10-3 and TRBJ2-5; D ambiguous. Germline CDR1 is ENHRY and CDR2 is SYGVKD. Trimming pared 2 bases from V and 11 bases from J, leaving 18 bases between. The CDR3 is 14 amino acids. CDR3 DNA: TGTGCCATCAGTGAGGATCGGAAGTACTACGGGCAGTACTTC. Translation gives CAISEDRKYYGQYF.

This clonotype occurred a few times. One end of the junction does not line up with germline, which may come from a read error. This sequence joins TRBV12-3 or TRBV12-4 and TRBJ1-1; D not certain. The CDR3 has 13 amino acids. CDR3 bases: TGCGGCAGCTCAGATAGGATCGGGACTGAAGCTTTCTTT. This gives the protein CGSSDRIGTEAFF.

This rearrangement joins TRBV5-1 to TRBJ2-4; TRBD2 matches 10 bases. This CDR3 contains 21 residues. Germline assignment: CDR1 SGHRS and CDR2 YFSETQ. Unmatched junction bases numbered 23, after V lost 4 bases and J lost 4 bases. For the CDR3, the DNA is TGCGCCAGCAGCGATTTAGGGACAGCCGGGACTAGCGAATCGCGGAAAAACATTCAGTACTTC. This gives the protein CASSDLGTAGTSESRKNIQYF.

This clonotype has a handful of counts. The chain carries TRBV4-2 and TRBJ2-7; TRBD2 agrees at 15 bases. The CDR3 has 17 residues. The J segment lost 0 bases and the V segment lost 4 bases, leaving 4 bases of the junction unmatched. Looked up from germline, CDR1 is LGHNA and CDR2 is YNFKEQ. The CDR3 spells CASSRGLAGGYSYEQYF. DNA of the CDR3: TGTGCCAGCAGCCGGGGACTAGCGGGGGGATACTCCTACGAGCAGTACTTC.

The chain links TRBV9 to TRBJ1-3, with TRBD1 identical over 7 bases. The CDR3 has 15 amino acids. Germline CDR1 and CDR2: SGDLS and YYNGEE. Losses at the gene ends were 6 bases for V and 3 bases for J; bases not matched to a gene: 9. The CDR3 loop is CASNKGALDGNTIYF. The CDR3 DNA follows: TGTGCCAGCAATAAGGGGGCGCTGGATGGAAACACCATATATTTT. The full variable domain, its missing parts supplied by reference TRBV9 and TRBJ1-3, is DSGVTQTPKHLITATGQRVTLRCSPRSGDLSVYWYQQSLDQGLQFLIQYYNGEERAKGNILERFSAQQFPDLHSELNLSSLELGDSALYFCASNKGALDGNTIYFGEGSWLTVV.

For the CDR3, the DNA is TGTGCCAGCAGCGTATCGGGGTGGGGGACCCAAGAGACCCAGTACTTC. Its protein product is CASSVSGWGTQETQYF. V gene TRBV9 combines with J gene TRBJ2-5, with D tentatively TRBD1 or TRBD2 (5 bases each). CDR3 length equals 16 residues. In germline, CDR1 is SGDLS, CDR2 YYNGEE. V was clipped by 1 base and J by 1 base, with 14 bases between them.

The chain employs TRBV12-3 or TRBV12-4 and TRBJ2-5; D gene ambiguous. CDR3 size: 14 residues. The V end lost 3 bases, the J end lost 7 bases, and 15 bases lay between the germline ends. This CDR3 reads CASSLSNPPVTQYF. The CDR3 DNA is TGTGCCAGCAGTTTGAGCAATCCACCGGTGACCCAGTACTTC.

The chain has TRBV29-1 and TRBJ2-3; D possibly matches TRBD1 or TRBD2 (5 bases each). Trimming cost V 6 bases and J 7 bases, with 20 bases left between them. CDR1 and CDR2 (germline): SQVTM, ANQGSEA. The CDR3 has 14 residues. The DNA for the CDR3 is TGCAGCGTCCTGGGAGACAGTAGCATTTATACGCAGTATTTT. This codes for CSVLGDSSIYTQYF.

This clonotype was observed a handful of times. In nucleotides, the CDR3 is TGTGCCAGCAGCCAAGATGGACTACCTGGAGGGGCCAACGTCCTGACTTTC. As protein: CASSQDGLPGGANVLTF. The V and J genes are TRBV4-2 and TRBJ2-6, with TRBD2 as a possible D gene (6 bases). Germline V lookup: CDR1 LGHNA, CDR2 YNFKEQ. This CDR3 region has 17 residues. The germline V and J ends were trimmed by 0 bases and 4 bases, with 13 bases remaining between them.

The chain joins TRBV7-9 to TRBJ1-2; weak D call: TRBD1 (5 bases). V was clipped by 6 bases and J by 5 bases, with 10 bases between them. Germline CDR1 is SEHNR and CDR2 is FQNEAQ (reference sequence). The length of the CDR3 is 12 residues. The CDR3: CASRHQGYGYTF. The CDR3 DNA reads as TGTGCCAGCAGACATCAGGGATATGGCTACACCTTC.

V is TRBV7-9 and J is TRBJ2-5; TRBD2 aligns across 11 bases. CDR3 length equals 18 residues. V lost 5 bases to trimming and J lost 5 bases; unmatched junction nucleotides: 16. Germline V lookup: CDR1 SEHNR, CDR2 FQNEAQ (reference sequence). The CDR3 is CASSVPLAGAPRGETQYF. The CDR3 nucleotides read TGTGCCAGCAGCGTACCACTAGCGGGGGCCCCACGAGGGGAGACCCAGTACTTC. Based on the CDR3 plus reference TRBV7-9 and TRBJ2-5, the full variable domain is DTGVSQNPRHKITKRGQNVTFRCDPISEHNRLYWYRQTLGQGPEFLTYFQNEAQLEKSRLLSDRFSAERPKGSFSTLEIQRTEQGDSAMYLCASSVPLAGAPRGETQYFGPGTRLLVL.